This T cell receptor (beta chain) was profiled in a study of cytomegalovirus exposure and HLA in healthy donors. Study-level information: Out of about 179 million T cells, an earlier analysis found roughly 100 million unique TCR beta sequences in total.

The PCR used 60 Vbeta and 13 Jbeta primers. Sequencing was performed with immunoSEQ multiplex PCR; in TCRdb, only in-frame clones are kept and a portion is missing. The table includes around 64,000 clones, under 80% detected once. Sequenced input: PBMCs. The source of this sequence is a man under 40 in good health and CMV-seropositive.

CDR3 loop: CASSENRQLYGYTF. For the CDR3, the DNA is TGTGCCAGCAGTGAAAATAGACAGCTCTATGGCTACACCTTC. The genes are TRBV6-4 and TRBJ1-2; D might be TRBD1 (5 bases). Germline V gives CDR1 MRHNA, CDR2 SNTAGT. The V gene lost 3 bases and the J gene lost 4 bases, with 12 bases spanning the gap. The CDR3 is 14 amino acids.